This T cell receptor beta chain was identified during a study of cytomegalovirus exposure and HLA in healthy donors. Turning to the study itself: Earlier sequencing of about 200 million T cells yielded around 100 million unique TCR beta sequences.

Amplification used 60 Vbeta primers and 13 Jbeta primers. The data were produced by immunoSEQ multiplex PCR, yet TCRdb's version contains in-frame clones alone and is incomplete. The sample lists about 130,000 clones, about 79% occurring once. The V and J ends lost 3 bases and 5 bases, in that order; junction bases with no gene match: 4. CDR1 SEHNR and CDR2 FQNEAQ come from the germline V gene (reference sequence). CDR3 size: 17 residues. The sequenced material came from PBMCs. The sequence was collected from a man in his forties or fifties in good health and CMV-seronegative. The chain has TRBV7-9 and TRBJ2-2, with TRBD2 identical over 15 bases. CDR3 nucleotide sequence: TGTGCCAGCAGCTTCGGACTAGCGGGGGGGATAACCGGGGAGCTGTTTTTT. It is translated as CASSFGLAGGITGELFF.